This T cell receptor beta chain was captured by sequencing in a study of cytotoxic CD8 clonotypes in ibrutinib-treated CLL (dated by TCRdb to the early 2020s). About the full investigation: In this cohort, 15 patients were treatment-naive and approximately 10 were relapsed/refractory, while some 18 had unmutated IGHV. Responses were partial in approximately 24 patients and complete in 2; after median around 68 months follow-up, about 14 stayed in remission and 12 progressed. The response samples were drawn at a median of approximately twelve months into treatment, with a range of roughly 6 to 36 months. On average, each sample yielded around 250,000 productive templates and 94,082 productive rearrangements. Of the approximately 86 participants in the trial, about 25 had longitudinal samples available. Cryopreserved peripheral blood mononuclear cells were collected at three points: before therapy, at response, and at either sustained remission or disease progression. Every remission and progressive disease sample was obtained while ibrutinib was still being received by the patients.

From the cysteine up to the phenylalanine, the CDR3 has a length of 9 residues. CDR3 DNA is the only sequence kept; it has 27 bases, read in frame from the first base. CDR1 and CDR2 are drawn from the germline V gene: MNHEY, SVGAGI. Here V drops 11 bases and J drops 15 bases, and the junction holds 3 bases not matched to any gene. Reading the label with the study, this specimen's time point is: roughly 2 years on ibrutinib. For TCR beta library preparation, 1.5 to 2 micrograms of genomic DNA were isolated from cryopreserved PBMCs. High-throughput TCR beta sequencing was performed on longitudinal blood samples from CLL patients receiving ibrutinib monotherapy. The patients took part in an open-label, single-center phase 2 trial of ibrutinib monotherapy. As regards this clone: Its antigen is not yet known. The record has no base qualities; no much larger clone is one base away.

What the research found in general, with its limitations: Public clonotypes were rare and either shrank or stayed stable during treatment, and the rise in clonality at ibrutinib response reflected expansion of private clonotypes. Baseline clonality exceeded that of age-matched healthy donors and correlated strongly with circulating CD8+ T-cell counts. Clonality increased at ibrutinib response, stayed stable in sustained remission, and fell back toward baseline at progression. Sampling times were not matched between patients in sustained remission and patients whose disease was progressing, and lymph node repertoires were not examined.

On a MiSeq, deep resolution sequencing aimed for a depth between 1 in 1 million and 1 in 200,000 T cells, with each clonotype covered approximately 10x on average. The immunoSEQ hsTCRB Kit was used to generate the TCR beta libraries. From the authors' description of their analysis: ImmunoSEQ Data Assistant and ImmunoSEQ Analyzer were used for data analysis, and V, D and J genes were assigned according to IMGT definitions. Clonality, which ranges from 0 to 1, was calculated as one minus the normalized Shannon entropy of productive rearrangement frequencies. Public clonotype analysis was restricted to overrepresented clonotypes comprising at least 0.05% of each patient's repertoire. Thirteen age-matched healthy donor repertoires from immuneACCESS were used as controls for clonality. Imported from immuneACCESS, the table was reduced by TCRdb to in-frame sequences with V and J called. These copies leave out some clones; in studies compared against another copy, an unresolved V gene accounts for under half, and the cause of the remainder is not known. V and J calls and clone size are as listed in that table; D and trimming were resolved from the DNA. A total of over 100,000 clones appear in this sample, approximately 56% of them only once. Of the sample, roughly 35% falls within the top ten clones.

The specimen was PBMCs, collected after 24 months of ibrutinib treatment. The chain is assembled from TRBV6-5 and TRBJ1-6; 8 middle bases align to TRBD1. The sequence was collected from a human donor with chronic lymphocytic leukemia. CDR3 loop: CASGTGLHF. The nucleotide sequence reads as follows: TGTGCCTCGGGGACAGGCCTCCACTTT.